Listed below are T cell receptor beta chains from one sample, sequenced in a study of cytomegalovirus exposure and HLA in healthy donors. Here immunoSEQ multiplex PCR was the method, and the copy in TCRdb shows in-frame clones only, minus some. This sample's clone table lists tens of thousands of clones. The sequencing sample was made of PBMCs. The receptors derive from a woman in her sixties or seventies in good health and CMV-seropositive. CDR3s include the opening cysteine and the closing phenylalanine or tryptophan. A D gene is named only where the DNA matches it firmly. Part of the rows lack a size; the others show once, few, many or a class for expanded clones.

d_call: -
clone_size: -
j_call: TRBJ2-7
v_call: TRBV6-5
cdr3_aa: CASSFRGSAYEQYF
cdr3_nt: TGTGCCAGCAGTTTCCGGGGAAGCGCCTACGAGCAGTACTTC

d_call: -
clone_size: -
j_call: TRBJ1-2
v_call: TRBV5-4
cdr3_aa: CASSPGGGFGYGYTF
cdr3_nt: TGTGCCAGCAGCCCGGGGGGCGGGTTTGGCTATGGCTACACCTTC

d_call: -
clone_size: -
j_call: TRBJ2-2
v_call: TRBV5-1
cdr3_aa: CASSPALTVNTGELFF
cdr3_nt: TGCGCCAGCAGCCCCGCACTGACAGTGAACACCGGGGAGCTGTTTTTT

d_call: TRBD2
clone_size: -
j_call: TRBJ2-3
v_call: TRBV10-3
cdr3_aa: CASRGSGGYGTDTQYF
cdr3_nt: TGTGCCAGCAGGGGAAGCGGGGGTTATGGCACAGATACGCAGTATTTT

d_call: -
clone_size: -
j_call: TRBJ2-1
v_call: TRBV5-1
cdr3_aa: CASSLAAGGAGNEQFF
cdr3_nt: TGCGCCAGCAGCTTGGCCGCAGGCGGGGCTGGCAATGAGCAGTTCTTC

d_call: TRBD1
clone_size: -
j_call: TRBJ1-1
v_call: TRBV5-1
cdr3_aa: CASSPDPGTASEAFF
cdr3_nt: TGCGCCAGCAGCCCTGATCCCGGGACAGCTTCCGAAGCTTTCTTT

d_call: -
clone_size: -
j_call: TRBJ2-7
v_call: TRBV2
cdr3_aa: CASSEALGLGRGKNEQYF
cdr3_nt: TGTGCCAGCAGTGAAGCTCTAGGCTTGGGGAGGGGGAAAAACGAGCAGTACTTC

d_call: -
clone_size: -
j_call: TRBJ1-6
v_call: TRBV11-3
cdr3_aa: CASSLDALVGGLDSPLHF
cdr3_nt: TGTGCCAGCAGCTTAGATGCGCTCGTGGGAGGGTTGGATTCACCCCTCCACTTT

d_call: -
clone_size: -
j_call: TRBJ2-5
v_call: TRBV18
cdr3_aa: CASFGQSQETQYF
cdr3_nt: TGTGCCAGCTTCGGACAGAGCCAAGAGACCCAGTACTTC

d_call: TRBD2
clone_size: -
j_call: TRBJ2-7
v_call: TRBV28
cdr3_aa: CASRTSDYEQYF
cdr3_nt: TGTGCCAGCCGGACTAGCGATTACGAGCAGTACTTC

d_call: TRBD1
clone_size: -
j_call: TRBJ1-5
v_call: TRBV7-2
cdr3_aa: CASSSQGAGGQPQHF
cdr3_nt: TGTGCCAGCAGCTCCCAGGGGGCTGGCGGTCAGCCCCAGCATTTT

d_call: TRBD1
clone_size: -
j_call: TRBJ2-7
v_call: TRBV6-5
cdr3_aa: CASWRTGPYEQYF
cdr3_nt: TGTGCCAGCTGGCGGACAGGGCCCTACGAGCAGTACTTC

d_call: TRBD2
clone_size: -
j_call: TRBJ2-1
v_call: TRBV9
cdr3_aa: CASSVSGGSGGARGEQFF
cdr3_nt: TGTGCCAGCAGCGTCAGCGGGGGTAGCGGGGGGGCCCGGGGTGAGCAGTTCTTC

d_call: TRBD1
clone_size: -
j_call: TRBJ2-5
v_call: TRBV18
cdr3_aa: CASHRQGSPQETQYF
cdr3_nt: TGTGCCAGCCACCGACAGGGCAGCCCCCAAGAGACCCAGTACTTC

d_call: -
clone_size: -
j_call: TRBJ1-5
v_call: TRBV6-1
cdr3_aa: CASRYGGTSNQPQHF
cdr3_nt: TGTGCCAGCCGATACGGGGGTACTAGCAATCAGCCCCAGCATTTT

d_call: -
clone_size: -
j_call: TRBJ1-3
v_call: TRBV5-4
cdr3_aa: CASSLGQYSGNTIYF
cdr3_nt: TGTGCCAGCAGCTTAGGACAGTACTCTGGAAACACCATATATTTT

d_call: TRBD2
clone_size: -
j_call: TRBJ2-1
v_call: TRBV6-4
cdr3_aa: CASSVSGGPYNEQFF
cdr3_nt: TGTGCCAGCAGTGTGAGCGGGGGACCCTACAATGAGCAGTTCTTC

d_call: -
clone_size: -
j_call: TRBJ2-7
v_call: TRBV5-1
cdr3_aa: CASSLDSGNYEQYF
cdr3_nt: TGCGCCAGCAGCTTGGACAGCGGAAACTACGAGCAGTACTTC

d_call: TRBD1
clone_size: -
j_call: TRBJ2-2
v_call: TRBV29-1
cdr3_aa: CSVRKGARYTGELFF
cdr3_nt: TGCAGCGTGAGGAAGGGGGCAAGGTACACCGGGGAGCTGTTTTTT

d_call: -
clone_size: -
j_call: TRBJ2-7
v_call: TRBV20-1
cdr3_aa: CSAPSLYEQYF
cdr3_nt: TGCAGTGCTCCCTCCCTCTACGAGCAGTACTTC

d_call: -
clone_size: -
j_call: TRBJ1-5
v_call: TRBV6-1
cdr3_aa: CASGVGGENQPQHF
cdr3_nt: TGTGCCAGCGGCGTAGGTGGGGAGAATCAGCCCCAGCATTTT

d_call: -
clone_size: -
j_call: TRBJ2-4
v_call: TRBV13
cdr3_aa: CASGHRDKNIQYF
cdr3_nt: TGTGCCAGCGGGCACCGGGATAAAAACATTCAGTACTTC

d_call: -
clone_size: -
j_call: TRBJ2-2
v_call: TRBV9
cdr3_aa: CASSIPGISGELFF
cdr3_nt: TGTGCCAGCAGCATCCCCGGGATAAGCGGGGAGCTGTTTTTT

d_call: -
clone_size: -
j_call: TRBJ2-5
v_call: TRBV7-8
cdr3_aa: CASSSPMETQYF
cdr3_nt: TGTGCCAGCAGCTCCCCAATGGAGACCCAGTACTTC

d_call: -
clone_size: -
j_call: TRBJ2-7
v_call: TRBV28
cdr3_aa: CASSRPGHFYEQYF
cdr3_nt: TGTGCCAGCAGTCGCCCGGGACATTTCTACGAGCAGTACTTC

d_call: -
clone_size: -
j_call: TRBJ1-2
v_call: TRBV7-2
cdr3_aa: CASNVGTGDGYTF
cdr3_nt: TGTGCCAGCAACGTCGGGACTGGAGATGGCTACACCTTC

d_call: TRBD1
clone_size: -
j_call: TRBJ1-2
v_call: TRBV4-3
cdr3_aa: CASSRDRPLDGYTF
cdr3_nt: TGCGCCAGCAGCAGGGACAGGCCCTTGGATGGCTACACCTTC

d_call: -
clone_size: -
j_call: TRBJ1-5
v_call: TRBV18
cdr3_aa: CASSQGRDNQPQHF
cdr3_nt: TGTGCCAGCTCACAGGGGCGGGACAATCAGCCCCAGCATTTT

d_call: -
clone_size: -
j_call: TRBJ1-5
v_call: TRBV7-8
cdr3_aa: CASSLARLSLNQPQHF
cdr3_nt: TGTGCCAGCAGCTTAGCGCGGTTATCCCTCAATCAGCCCCAGCATTTT

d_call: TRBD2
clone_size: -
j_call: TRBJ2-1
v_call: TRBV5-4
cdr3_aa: CASSTRLAGGRNEQFF
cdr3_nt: TGTGCCAGCAGCACCCGACTAGCGGGGGGGCGGAATGAGCAGTTCTTC

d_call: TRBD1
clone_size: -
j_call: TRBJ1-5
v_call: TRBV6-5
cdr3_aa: CASSPTDRGNQPQHF
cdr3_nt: TGTGCCAGCAGCCCCACCGACAGGGGCAATCAGCCCCAGCATTTT

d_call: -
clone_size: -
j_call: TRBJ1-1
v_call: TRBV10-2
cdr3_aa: CASVEGGTEAFF
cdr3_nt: TGCGCCAGCGTCGAAGGGGGCACTGAAGCTTTCTTT

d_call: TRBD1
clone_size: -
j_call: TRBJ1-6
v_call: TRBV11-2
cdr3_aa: CASSSGGPNSPLHF
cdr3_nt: TGTGCCAGCAGCTCAGGGGGTCCGAATTCACCCCTCCACTTT

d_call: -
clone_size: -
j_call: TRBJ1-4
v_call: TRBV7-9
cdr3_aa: CASSLGQTTTNEKLFF
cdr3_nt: TGTGCCAGCAGCTTAGGTCAGACTACAACTAATGAAAAACTGTTTTTT

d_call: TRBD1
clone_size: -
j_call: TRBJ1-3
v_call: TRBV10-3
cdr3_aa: CAISGPGTGAIRNTIYF
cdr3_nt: TGTGCCATCAGTGGACCCGGGACAGGGGCTATTCGGAACACCATATATTTT

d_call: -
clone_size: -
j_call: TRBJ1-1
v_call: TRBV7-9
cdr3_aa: CASSSGAPGAEAFF
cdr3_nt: TGTGCCAGCAGCTCTGGGGCTCCCGGCGCTGAAGCTTTCTTT

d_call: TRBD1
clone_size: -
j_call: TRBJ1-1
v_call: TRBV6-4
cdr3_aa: CASSDPGTGNTEAFF
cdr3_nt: TGTGCCAGCAGTGACCCAGGGACAGGGAACACTGAAGCTTTCTTT

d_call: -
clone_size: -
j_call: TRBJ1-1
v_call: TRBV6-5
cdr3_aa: CASSLGQNTEAFF
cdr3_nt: TGTGCCAGCAGCTTGGGACAGAACACTGAAGCTTTCTTT

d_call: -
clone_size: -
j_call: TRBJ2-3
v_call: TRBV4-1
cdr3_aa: CASSTGYSARDTQYF
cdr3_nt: TGCGCCAGCAGCACAGGGTATAGCGCCCGGGATACGCAGTATTTT

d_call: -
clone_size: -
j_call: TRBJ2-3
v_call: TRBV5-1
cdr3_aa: CASSLVPGIDTQYF
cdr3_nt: TGCGCCAGCAGCTTGGTCCCAGGGATAGATACGCAGTATTTT

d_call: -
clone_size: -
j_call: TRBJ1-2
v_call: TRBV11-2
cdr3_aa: CASSLGGEAYGYTF
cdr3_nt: TGTGCCAGCAGCTTAGGAGGGGAGGCCTATGGCTACACCTTC

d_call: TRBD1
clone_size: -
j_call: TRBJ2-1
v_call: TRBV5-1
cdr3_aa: CASSLAGQPNNEQFF
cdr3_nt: TGCGCCAGCAGCTTGGCGGGACAGCCTAACAATGAGCAGTTCTTC

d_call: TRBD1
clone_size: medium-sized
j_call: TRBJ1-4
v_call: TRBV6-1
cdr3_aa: CAGNRGNGEKLFF
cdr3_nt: TGTGCCGGGAACAGGGGAAATGGTGAAAAACTGTTTTTT

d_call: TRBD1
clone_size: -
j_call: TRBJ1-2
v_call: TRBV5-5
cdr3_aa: CASSGGQGYGYTF
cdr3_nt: TGTGCCAGCAGCGGCGGACAGGGCTATGGCTACACCTTC

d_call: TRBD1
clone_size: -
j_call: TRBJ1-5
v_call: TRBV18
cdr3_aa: CASSPGTGDQPQRF
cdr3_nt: TGTGCCAGCTCCCCCGGGACAGGGGATCAGCCCCAGCGTTTT

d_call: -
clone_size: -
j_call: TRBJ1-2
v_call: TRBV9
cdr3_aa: CASSVGRSRDYGYTF
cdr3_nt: TGTGCCAGCAGCGTAGGTCGGAGCAGAGATTATGGCTACACCTTC